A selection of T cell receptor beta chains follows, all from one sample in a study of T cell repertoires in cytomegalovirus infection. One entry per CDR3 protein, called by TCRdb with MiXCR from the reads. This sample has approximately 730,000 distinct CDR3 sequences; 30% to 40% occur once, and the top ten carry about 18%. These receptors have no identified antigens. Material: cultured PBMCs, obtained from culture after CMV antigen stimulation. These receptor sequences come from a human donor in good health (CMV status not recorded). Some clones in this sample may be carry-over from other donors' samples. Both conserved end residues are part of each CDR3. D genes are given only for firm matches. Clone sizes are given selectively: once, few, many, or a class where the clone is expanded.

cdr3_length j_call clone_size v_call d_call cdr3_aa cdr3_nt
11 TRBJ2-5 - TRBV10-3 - CAISEQDTQYF TGTGCCATCAGTGAACAAGACACCCAGTACTTC
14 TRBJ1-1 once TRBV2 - CATHHARGNTEAFF TGTGCCACACATCATGCCCGGGGGAACACTGAAGCTTTCTTT
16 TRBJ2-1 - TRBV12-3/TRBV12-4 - CASSPFIRGSYNEQFF TGTGCCAGCAGTCCCTTTATACGGGGCTCCTACAATGAGCAGTTCTTC
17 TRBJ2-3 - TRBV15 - CATSFPPGRLGTDTQYF TGTGCCACCAGCTTCCCTCCCGGACGACTGGGGACAGATACGCAGTATTTT
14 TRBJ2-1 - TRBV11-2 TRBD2 CASTAGPAGGEQFF TGTGCCAGCACCGCGGGTCCAGCGGGAGGTGAGCAGTTCTTC
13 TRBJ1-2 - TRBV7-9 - CASIEWGSYGYTF TGTGCCAGCATCGAGTGGGGGAGCTATGGCTACACCTTC
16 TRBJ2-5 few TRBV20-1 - CSASGGMANAGETQYF TGCAGTGCTAGTGGGGGGATGGCCAACGCCGGGGAGACCCAGTACTTC
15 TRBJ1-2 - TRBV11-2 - CASSTQARSDYGYTF TGTGCCAGCAGCACCCAGGCCCGATCGGACTATGGCTACACCTTC
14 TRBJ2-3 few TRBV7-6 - CASSLSAGPDTQYF TGTGCCAGCAGCTTATCAGCAGGGCCGGATACGCAGTATTTT
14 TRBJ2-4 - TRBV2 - CASSENGAKWGSDF TGTGCCAGCAGTGAAAATGGGGCTAAATGGGGTTCGGACTTC
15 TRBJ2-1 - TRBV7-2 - CASRDSRLGYNEQFF TGTGCCAGCAGGGATTCACGGTTGGGGTACAATGAGCAGTTCTTC
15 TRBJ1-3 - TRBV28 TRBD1 CASSLTDRGRNTIYF TGTGCCAGCAGTTTAACGGACAGGGGCAGAAACACCATATATTTT
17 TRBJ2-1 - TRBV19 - CASSHLSGGVGGNEQFF TGTGCCAGTAGTCACCTCAGTGGGGGAGTGGGGGGCAATGAGCAGTTCTTC
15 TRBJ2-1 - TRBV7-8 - CASRPRPGSYNEQFF TGTGCCAGCAGACCACGGCCAGGTTCCTACAATGAGCAGTTCTTC
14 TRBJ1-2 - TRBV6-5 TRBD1 CASSYSRTGNGYTF TGTGCCAGCAGTTACTCGCGGACAGGGAATGGCTACACCTTC
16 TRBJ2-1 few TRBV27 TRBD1 CASRPRQGSSYNEQFF TGTGCCAGTAGACCTAGACAGGGGAGCTCCTACAATGAGCAGTTCTTC
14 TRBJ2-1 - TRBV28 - CASSPLEGADEQFF TGTGCCAGCAGCCCCTTGGAGGGGGCTGATGAGCAGTTCTTC
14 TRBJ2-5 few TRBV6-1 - CASIRSGLHQTQYF TGTGCCAGCATAAGGAGCGGGTTACATCAGACCCAGTACTTC
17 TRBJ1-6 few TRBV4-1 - CASSQVRLVRGNSPLHF TGCGCCAGCAGCCAAGTTCGTTTAGTCAGGGGTAATTCACCCCTCCACTTT
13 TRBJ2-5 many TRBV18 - CASSPNRQETQYF TGTGCCAGCTCACCAAATCGCCAAGAGACCCAGTACTTC
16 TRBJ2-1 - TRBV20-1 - CSAREGGGSSYNEQFF TGCAGTGCTAGAGAAGGGGGAGGGAGCTCCTACAATGAGCAGTTCTTC
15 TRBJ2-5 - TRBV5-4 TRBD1 CASSGTPDRQETQYF TGTGCCAGCAGCGGGACCCCGGACAGGCAAGAGACCCAGTACTTC
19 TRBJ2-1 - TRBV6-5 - CASRPGLGYRAGSLNEQFF TGTGCCAGCAGGCCAGGGTTGGGTTACAGAGCCGGGAGCCTCAATGAGCAGTTCTTC
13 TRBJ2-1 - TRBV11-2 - CASSSPLRPGQFF TGTGCCAGCAGTTCCCCCCTCCGACCTGGGCAGTTCTTC
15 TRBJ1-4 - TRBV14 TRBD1 CASSPYRGRDEKLFF TGTGCCAGCAGCCCTTACAGGGGGCGGGATGAAAAACTGTTTTTT